The clone carrying this T cell receptor beta chain was picked up one time. This sample is part of a study of blood T cell repertoires in COVID-19. Study at large: T cells, B-cell-depleted T cells, or PBMCs supplied cDNA or gDNA.

The repertoire was sequenced with immunoSEQ multiplex PCR; TCRdb's copy has only in-frame clones and lacks some. The sample lists about 68,000 clones, about 90% seen once, with around 3.7% in the top ten. CDR3 size: 15 residues. V lost 0 bases and J lost 4; bases outside the gene matches: 4. Germline V gene data show CDR1 as MGHRA and CDR2 as YSYEKL. The rearrangement uses TRBV4-1 and TRBJ2-3, with 7 bases lining up with TRBD2. The sample was peripheral blood. This sequence was found in a woman aged 50 to 60 with COVID-19, enrolled during active disease. CDR3 DNA: TGCGCCAGCAGCCAAGATGGGGCGGGGGCAGATACGCAGTATTTT. Amino acids: CASSQDGAGADTQYF.